The text below deals with one TCR beta chain. This clonotype has a count of ten or more. This clone's antigen is unknown. Qualities for individual bases were not recorded, and no much larger clone is one base off. These data are taken from a study of T cell repertoires in cytomegalovirus infection (dated by TCRdb to between 2018 and 2021). Regarding the complete study: Donor HLA type was relevant to the analysis, as public TCR beta signatures indicated carriage of CMV infection together with the matching HLA type.

Instrument used: Illumina HiSeq 1500. TCRdb's own reprocessing of the public reads used fastp at Q25 and MiXCR and kept productive beta chains. Rows matching on CDR3 protein sequence are summarized as one entry with the most common DNA and genes. This sample is represented by about 180,000 distinct CDR3 sequences; under 15% of them were singletons. The top ten hold 25% to 30% of the sample. Germline trimming amounts to 1 base on V and 3 bases on J, with 7 as the count of junction bases outside the gene matches. The CDR1 and CDR2 encoded by the germline V gene are KGHDR and SFDVKD. Reading from cysteine to phenylalanine, the CDR3 counts 17 amino acids. Here the CDR3 DNA is all that survives: 51 bases in frame from base 1. Overall study outcomes, separate from this receptor: In both this cohort and an independent roughly 330-donor cohort, the cumulative frequency of public TCR beta family members distinguished carriers of CMV infection plus the relevant HLA type. The ex vivo response was dominated by HLA-C-restricted CMV-specific TCR beta clonotypes, which also provided the single most frequent clonotype in two of eight donors.

The chain is assembled from TRBV24-1 and TRBJ2-1; 8 central bases correspond to TRBD1. The clonotype originates from a human donor in good health (CMV status not recorded). Some clones in this sample may be carry-over from other donors' samples. Material: PBMCs. The CDR3 region has the sequence CATSDFGLGTGYNEQFF. The bases are TGTGCCACCAGTGATTTTGGTCTAGGGACAGGCTACAATGAGCAGTTCTTC.